The 22 T cell receptor beta chains given below trace back to one sample, sequenced in a study of T cell clonality in common variable immunodeficiency. The repertoire was sequenced with immunoSEQ multiplex PCR; TCRdb's copy has only in-frame clones and lacks some. There are 40,000 to 45,000 clones in the sample, none observed a single time. Source material: peripheral blood mononuclear cells. Every receptor here comes from a person between 18 and 75 years old in good health.

This clone was counted at least ten times. The read terminates 3 residues ahead of where the CDR3 ends, so the germline J gene completes it. The V call is TRBV4-2, the J call TRBJ1-2, with 9 bases aligning to TRBD1. The CDR3 is 17 residues long. Germline V gene data show CDR1 as LGHNA and CDR2 as YNFKEQ. This CDR3 reads CASSQDLETGGFRGYTF. Partial CDR3 DNA: TGTGCCAGCAGCCAAGACTTGGAGACAGGGGGATTTCGGGGC.

In this sample, this clone turned up many times. The read ends 3 residues shy of where the CDR3 ends; the end is completed using the germline J gene. The chain uses TRBV20-1 and TRBJ2-1; 14 bases match TRBD2. V shed 6 bases and J 4 bases; nucleotides not matched to a gene: 5. Germline CDR1 DFQATT, CDR2 SNEGSKA (reference sequence). This CDR3 has 15 amino acids. Incomplete CDR3 DNA: TGCAGTGCGCGTGGACTAGCGGGGGGTTACAATGAG. Translation: CSARGLAGGYNE. The whole CDR3 sequence is CSARGLAGGYNEQFF.

This clone was picked up many times. The read ends 3 residues before the CDR3 terminus; that terminus is restored from the germline J gene. This chain links TRBV5-1 with TRBJ2-3; a weak D match, TRBD1 (6 bases). In germline, CDR1 is SGHRS, CDR2 YFSETQ. The CDR3 extends over 15 amino acids. Trimming took 1 base from V and 2 from J, leaving 11 bases between them. The CDR3 loop is CASSLIQGPTDTQYF. The sequenced part of the CDR3 DNA is TGCGCCAGCAGCTTGATACAGGGCCCCACAGATACG.

Concerning this clone: The read comes to an end 3 residues before the CDR3 does, leaving the germline J gene to fill in the end. The rearrangement joins TRBV13 to TRBJ2-7, with a tentative D call TRBD2 (7 bases). V gave up 3 bases and J gave up 3 bases, with 15 bases separating them. Germline CDR1 reads PRHDT; CDR2 reads FYEKMQ (reference sequence). The CDR3 loop spans 15 amino acids. The CDR3 here is CASSLGGAGDYEQYF. CDR3 bases read: TGTGCCAGCAGCTTGGGGGGGGCAGGGGACTACGAG.

This clone came up many times. The read finishes 3 residues shy of the CDR3 end, and the germline J gene is used to complete it. V usage is TRBV7-2 and J usage is TRBJ1-1; 7 nucleotides line up with TRBD1. The J segment lost 2 bases and the V segment lost 5 bases, leaving 5 bases of the junction unmatched. The CDR3 spans 14 residues. Germline V gene data show CDR1 as SGHTA and CDR2 as FQGNSA. This CDR3 reads CASSPRGTNTEAFF. The sequenced CDR3 bases are TGTGCCAGCAGCCCCAGGGGGACCAACACTGAA.

This clone was counted only a few times. The read stops 3 residues short of the end of the CDR3; the missing end is completed from the germline J gene. V usage is TRBV6-1 and J usage is TRBJ1-2; 7 nucleotides line up with TRBD1. This CDR3 has 15 amino acids. From germline, CDR1 is MNHNS and CDR2 SASEGT. After removal of 4 bases from V and 2 bases from J, the junction contained 7 bases not matched to a gene. Partial CDR3 DNA: TGTGCCAGCAGTGTGGGACAGTATAAAAACTATGGC. It specifies CASSVGQYKNYG. The complete CDR3 reads CASSVGQYKNYGYTF.

Ten or more counts support this clone. The CDR3 goes on 3 residues after the read ends, and that part is filled in from the germline J gene. The chain employs TRBV6-4 and TRBJ2-4; TRBD1 is a possible D gene (6 bases). V was clipped by 8 bases and J by 3 bases, with 17 bases between them. CDR1 is MRHNA and CDR2 is SNTAGT in the germline V gene. The length of the CDR3 is 15 residues. The covered CDR3 bases are TGTGCCAGCTTAAGAGGGGGTGAGGTCAAAAACATT. Its translation is CASLRGGEVKNI. The complete CDR3 sequence is CASLRGGEVKNIQYF.

This clone has at least ten counts. The read ends 3 residues early relative to the CDR3; the germline J gene fills the gap. The J gene is TRBJ2-3, the V gene TRBV6-1; 10 bases are shared with TRBD2. The CDR3 is 16 residues long. Looked up from germline, CDR1 is MNHNS and CDR2 is SASEGT. V shed 1 base, J shed 3 bases, and the junction held 4 bases outside the gene matches. Here the CDR3 reads CASSEEAGGPTDTQYF. CDR3 DNA (partial): TGTGCCAGCAGTGAAGAAGCGGGAGGGCCGACAGATACG.

This clone was observed at least ten times. The read finishes 3 residues shy of the CDR3 end, and the germline J gene is used to complete it. The chain uses TRBV20-1 and TRBJ1-4; TRBD1 is a possible D gene (6 bases). Germline V gives CDR1 DFQATT, CDR2 SNEGSKA (reference sequence). This CDR3 has 15 amino acids. The chain's CDR3 is CSARDPGHEGRKLFF. CDR3 bases read: TGCAGTGCTAGAGACCCGGGACACGAGGGCCGTAAA.

Ten or more counts support this clone. The CDR3 is cut off 3 residues early in the read; its end comes from the germline J gene. V is TRBV7-8 and J is TRBJ1-6; no firm D call. V lost 6 bases to trimming and J lost 7 bases, with 13 bases between them. Germline V gene sequence: CDR1 SGHVS, CDR2 FQNEAQ. This CDR3 spans 14 amino acids. The sequenced CDR3 bases are TGTGCCAGCAGACTCCTCAATAGCAATTCACCC. Its translation is CASRLLNSNSP. The full CDR3 protein is CASRLLNSNSPLHF. The complete variable domain, with remaining parts taken from reference TRBV7-8 and TRBJ1-6, reads GAGVSQSPRYKVAKRGQDVALRCDPISGHVSLFWYQQALGQGPEFLTYFQNEAQLDKSGLPSDRFFAERPEGSVSTLKIQRTQQEDSAVYLCASRLLNSNSPLHFGNGTRLTVT.

This clone was picked up many times. The sequenced fragment ends 3 residues before the CDR3 boundary, so the rest is inferred from the germline J gene. The same CDR3 arises from other DNA sequences in this sample as well. The chain recombines TRBV20-1 with TRBJ1-1, with D possibly matching TRBD1 (5 bases). The germline V and J ends were trimmed by 5 bases and 0 bases, with 16 bases remaining between them. The germline V gene has CDR1 DFQATT and CDR2 SNEGSKA (reference sequence). The CDR3 length is 15 residues. The sequenced CDR3 bases are TGCAGTGCTCGAATACCGAGGGGTATGAACACTGAA. Protein sequence: CSARIPRGMNTE. The full CDR3 reads CSARIPRGMNTEAFF.

This clone was counted at least ten times. The sequence runs out 3 residues before the end of the CDR3; the remainder is reconstructed from the germline J gene. The chain couples TRBV28 to TRBJ2-7; TRBD2 aligns across 7 bases. V gave up 4 bases and J gave up 2 bases; unmatched junction bases: 5. This CDR3 region has 14 residues. Germline assignment: CDR1 MDHEN and CDR2 SYDVKM. The chain's CDR3 is CASSSIAGTYEQYF. CDR3 DNA (partial): TGTGCCAGCAGTTCCATAGCGGGTACCTACGAG.

This clone came up many times. The read is 3 residues too short to cover the CDR3 end, so that end is filled in from the germline J gene. The chain employs TRBV29-1 and TRBJ2-1, with unresolved D. The CDR3 is 12 amino acids. V was trimmed by 4 bases and J by 3 bases, leaving 7 bases between them. Germline CDR1 reads SQVTM; CDR2 reads ANQGSEA. Partial CDR3 DNA: TGCAGCGTTGTAACAAACTACAATGAG. Encoded protein: CSVVTNYNE. The complete CDR3 protein is CSVVTNYNEQFF.

In the case of this clone: The read terminates 3 residues ahead of where the CDR3 ends, so the germline J gene completes it. The chain carries TRBV2 and TRBJ1-4; TRBD1 aligns across 7 bases. V lost 6 bases and J lost 8; bases outside the gene matches: 15. Germline CDR1 is SNHLY and CDR2 is FYNNEI. This CDR3 has 16 residues. The DNA read from the CDR3 is TGTGCCAGCAGATACCGGTCGGGGGACAGAGACGAAAAA. As protein: CASRYRSGDRDEK. The entire CDR3 protein is CASRYRSGDRDEKLFF.

This clone was seen ten or more times. Read sequence stops 3 residues before the CDR3 end, and the germline J gene provides the missing end. The rearrangement uses TRBV20-1 and TRBJ2-1, with 10 bases matching TRBD1. CDR3 length: 14 residues. V shed 4 bases, J shed 8 bases, and the junction held 8 bases outside the gene matches. CDR1 is DFQATT, CDR2 SNEGSKA, per germline (reference sequence). CDR3 DNA (partial): TGCAGTGCTATGGGACAGGGGTTTATGGATGAG. This gives the protein CSAMGQGFMDE. The complete CDR3 sequence is CSAMGQGFMDEQFF.

This clone was picked up many times. The read terminates 3 residues ahead of where the CDR3 ends, so the germline J gene completes it. The J gene is TRBJ1-2, the V gene TRBV5-1, with 8 bases that match TRBD1. With V trimmed by 4 bases and J by 4 bases, 12 bases remained unmatched. The germline gives CDR1 SGHRS, CDR2 YFSETQ. The CDR3 covers 16 residues. CDR3 protein: CASSNEPGQASYGYTF. The CDR3 DNA, read in part, is TGCGCCAGCAGCAATGAACCGGGACAGGCAAGCTATGGC. The full variable domain, completed using reference TRBV5-1 and TRBJ1-2, is KAGVTQTPRYLIKTRGQQVTLSCSPISGHRSVSWYQQTPGQGLQFLFEYFSETQRNKGNFPGRFSGRQFSNSRSEMNVSTLELGDSALYLCASSNEPGQASYGYTFGSGTRLTVV.

In its sample, this clone was seen many times. Read data end 3 residues before the CDR3 end; the end is taken from the germline J gene. This rearrangement joins TRBV2 to TRBJ1-4; 10 nucleotides match TRBD1. Germline V gene sequence: CDR1 SNHLY, CDR2 FYNNEI. The CDR3 is 15 amino acids. The J segment lost 7 bases and the V segment lost 6 bases, leaving 8 bases of the junction unmatched. CDR3 in amino acids: CASRSVGQGSEKLFF. The covered CDR3 bases are TGTGCCAGCAGATCGGTGGGACAGGGGAGTGAAAAA.

Comments on this clone: Read sequence stops 3 residues before the CDR3 end, and the germline J gene provides the missing end. The chain joins TRBV29-1 to TRBJ2-7, with 9 positions matching TRBD1. Trimming at V came to 5 bases and at J to 3 bases, leaving 8 bases not matched to a gene. The CDR3 sequence is 14 residues long. The germline gives CDR1 SQVTM, CDR2 ANQGSEA. The CDR3 region is CSVSDRGAIYEQYF. CDR3 bases read: TGCAGCGTTTCAGACAGGGGGGCAATCTACGAG.

The sample holds many counts of this clone. Sequencing ends 3 residues short of the CDR3 end; the germline J gene provides the rest. The chain has TRBV5-6 and TRBJ2-5; TRBD2 agrees at 12 bases. Germline CDR1 and CDR2: SGHDT and YYEEEE. V shed 2 bases and J 4 bases; nucleotides not matched to a gene: 3. The CDR3 covers 15 residues. CDR3 region: CASSFASGGAETQYF. The CDR3 bases that were read are TGTGCCAGCAGCTTTGCTAGCGGGGGGGCAGAGACC.

Ten or more counts support this clone. Coverage ceases 3 residues before the CDR3 finishes, and the germline J gene fills in the end. The chain couples TRBV20-1 to TRBJ2-1; 12 bases align to TRBD2. Germline V lookup: CDR1 DFQATT, CDR2 SNEGSKA (reference sequence). The length of the CDR3 is 15 residues. V lost 6 bases, J lost 9 bases, and 12 bases stayed unmatched. This CDR3 reads CSAQTSGSSKVEQFF. The sequenced CDR3 bases are TGCAGTGCGCAGACTAGCGGGAGTTCGAAAGTTGAG.

This clone appeared many times. CDR3 protein: CASSPARETQYF. CDR3 bases read: TGTGCCAGCTCACCGGCCAGGGAGACC. This chain uses TRBV18 with TRBJ2-5; no definite D call. The read falls 3 residues short of the CDR3 end, and the missing part is taken from the germline J gene. CDR3 length: 12 residues. The V end was cut by 3 bases, the J end by 5 bases, with 7 bases between. The germline V gene has CDR1 KGHSH and CDR2 LQKENI.

This clone was detected ten times or more. The read halts 3 residues ahead of the CDR3 end, with the missing end drawn from the germline J gene. This chain links TRBV5-1 with TRBJ2-1, with D maybe TRBD2 (6 bases). Looked up from germline, CDR1 is SGHRS and CDR2 is YFSETQ. This CDR3 is 16 amino acids long. V lost 0 bases, J lost 0 bases, and 10 bases lay in between. CDR3 sequence: CASSLGGGDSYNEQFF. Incomplete CDR3 DNA: TGCGCCAGCAGCTTGGGAGGAGGGGACTCCTACAATGAG.